The clone carrying this T cell receptor (beta chain) was seen at least ten times. The antigen is not known. Germline V CDR1 and CDR2: MNHEY, SMNVEV (reference sequence). The CDR3 sequence is 18 residues long. V was shortened by 0 bases and J by 1 base, with 16 bases between the two germline ends. TCRdb called the 5' RACE reads again in MiXCR, with one record for every CDR3 protein. The sample carries about 7,400 distinct CDR3 sequences, approximately 32% recorded once. This specimen comes from a study of T-cell memory formation after mild COVID-19. Study-wide background: TCR clusters largely stayed donor specific. Overall study findings and caveats: Day 15 to 85 contracting clones showed balanced CD4/CD8; day 15 to 37 expanders favored CD4+.

The sequenced sample consisted of PBMCs or a T cell subset sorted from them (not recorded which). This receptor was taken from an adult woman who had mild COVID-19 (a few samples of this study predate the infection). Cell type and time point are not known. The chain links TRBV27 to TRBJ1-5; D is unresolved. The CDR3 reads CASSLSGPLELSNQPQHF. Written as DNA, the CDR3 is TGTGCCAGCAGTTTATCCGGGCCGTTGGAGCTCAGCAATCAGCCCCAGCATTTT.